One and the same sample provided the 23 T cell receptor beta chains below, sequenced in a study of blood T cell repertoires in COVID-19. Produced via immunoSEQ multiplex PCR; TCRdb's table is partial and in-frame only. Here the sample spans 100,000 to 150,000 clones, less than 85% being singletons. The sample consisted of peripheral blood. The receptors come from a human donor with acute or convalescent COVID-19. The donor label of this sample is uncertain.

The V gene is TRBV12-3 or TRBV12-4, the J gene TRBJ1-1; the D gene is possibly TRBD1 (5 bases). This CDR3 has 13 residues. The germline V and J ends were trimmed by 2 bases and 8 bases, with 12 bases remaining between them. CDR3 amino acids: CASSLRQGLEAFF. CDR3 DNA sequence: TGTGCCAGCAGTTTACGGCAGGGTCTGGAAGCTTTCTTT.

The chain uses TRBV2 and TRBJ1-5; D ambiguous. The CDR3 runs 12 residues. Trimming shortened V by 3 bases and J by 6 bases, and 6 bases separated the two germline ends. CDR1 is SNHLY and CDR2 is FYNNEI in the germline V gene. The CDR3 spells CASSDPGQPQHF. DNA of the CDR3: TGTGCCAGCAGTGATCCGGGTCAGCCCCAGCATTTT. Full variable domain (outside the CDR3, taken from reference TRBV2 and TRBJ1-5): EPEVTQTPSHQVTQMGQEVILRCVPISNHLYFYWYRQILGQKVEFLVSFYNNEISEKSEIFDDQFSVERPDGSNFTLKIRSTKLEDSAMYFCASSDPGQPQHFGDGTRLSIL.

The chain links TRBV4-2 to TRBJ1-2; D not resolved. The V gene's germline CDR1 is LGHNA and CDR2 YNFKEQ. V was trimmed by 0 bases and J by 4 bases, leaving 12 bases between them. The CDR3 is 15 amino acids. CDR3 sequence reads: CASSQELPTGYGYTF. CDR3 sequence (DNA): TGTGCCAGCAGCCAAGAACTTCCAACGGGCTATGGCTACACCTTC.

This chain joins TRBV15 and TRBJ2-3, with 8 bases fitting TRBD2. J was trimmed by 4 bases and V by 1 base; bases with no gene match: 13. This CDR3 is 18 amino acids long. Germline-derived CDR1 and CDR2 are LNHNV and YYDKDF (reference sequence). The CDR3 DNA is TGTGCCACCAGCAGAGCTCTAACTAGCGGATTGAGGTCAGATACGCAGTATTTT. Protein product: CATSRALTSGLRSDTQYF.

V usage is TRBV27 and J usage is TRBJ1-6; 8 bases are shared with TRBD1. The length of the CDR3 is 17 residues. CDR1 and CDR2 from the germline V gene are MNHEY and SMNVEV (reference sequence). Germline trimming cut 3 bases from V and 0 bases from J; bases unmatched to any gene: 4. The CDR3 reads CASSFNRGSSYNSPLHF. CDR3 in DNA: TGTGCCAGCAGTTTCAACAGGGGGAGCTCCTATAATTCACCCCTCCACTTT.

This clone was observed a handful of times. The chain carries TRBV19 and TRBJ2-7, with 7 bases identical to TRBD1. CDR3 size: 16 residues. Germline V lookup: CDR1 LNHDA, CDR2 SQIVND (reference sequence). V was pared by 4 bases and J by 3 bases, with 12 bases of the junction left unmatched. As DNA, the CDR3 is TGTGCCAGTAGTAAACAGGGGTCGCTTACACTCTACGAGCAGTACTTC. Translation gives CASSKQGSLTLYEQYF. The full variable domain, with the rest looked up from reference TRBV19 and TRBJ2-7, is DGGITQSPKYLFRKEGQNVTLSCEQNLNHDAMYWYRQDPGQGLRLIYYSQIVNDFQKGDIAEGYSVSREKKESFPLTVTSAQKNPTAFYLCASSKQGSLTLYEQYFGPGTRLTVT.

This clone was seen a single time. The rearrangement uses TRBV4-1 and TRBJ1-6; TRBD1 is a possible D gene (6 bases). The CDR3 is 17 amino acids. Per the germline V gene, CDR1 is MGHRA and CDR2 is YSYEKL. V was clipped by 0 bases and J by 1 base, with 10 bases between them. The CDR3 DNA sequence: TGCGCCAGCAGCCAAGACCCGCAGGGGTCCTATAATTCACCCCTCCACTTT. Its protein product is CASSQDPQGSYNSPLHF.

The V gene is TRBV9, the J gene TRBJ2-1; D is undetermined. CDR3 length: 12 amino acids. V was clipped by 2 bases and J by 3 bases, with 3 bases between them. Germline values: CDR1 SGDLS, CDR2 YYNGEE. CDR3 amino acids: CASSVGYNEQFF. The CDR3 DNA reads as TGTGCCAGCAGCGTCGGCTACAATGAGCAGTTCTTC.

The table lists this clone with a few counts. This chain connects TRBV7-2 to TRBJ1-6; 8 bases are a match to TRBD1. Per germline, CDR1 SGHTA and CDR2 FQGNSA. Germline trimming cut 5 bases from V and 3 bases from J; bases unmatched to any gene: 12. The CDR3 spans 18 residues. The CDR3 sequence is CASSPIVGQANYNSPLHF. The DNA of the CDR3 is TGTGCCAGCAGCCCCATAGTGGGACAGGCGAACTATAATTCACCCCTCCACTTT.

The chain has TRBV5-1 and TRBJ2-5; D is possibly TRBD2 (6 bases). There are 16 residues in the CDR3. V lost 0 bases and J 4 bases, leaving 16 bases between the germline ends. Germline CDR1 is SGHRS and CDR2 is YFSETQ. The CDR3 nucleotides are TGCGCCAGCAGCTTGGTTGGTTCAGGGAGGATAGAGACCCAGTACTTC. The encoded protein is CASSLVGSGRIETQYF.

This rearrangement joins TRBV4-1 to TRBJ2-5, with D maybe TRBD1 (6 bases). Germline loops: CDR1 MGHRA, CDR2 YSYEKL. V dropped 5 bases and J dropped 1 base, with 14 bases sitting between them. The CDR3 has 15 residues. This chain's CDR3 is CASSTPGTFQETQYF. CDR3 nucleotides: TGCGCCAGCAGCACTCCCGGGACATTCCAAGAGACCCAGTACTTC.

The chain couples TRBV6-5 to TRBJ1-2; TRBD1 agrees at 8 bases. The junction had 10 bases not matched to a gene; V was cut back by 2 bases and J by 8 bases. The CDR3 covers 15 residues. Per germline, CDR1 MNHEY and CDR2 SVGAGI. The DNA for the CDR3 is TGTGCCAGCAGTTACACGCCTTACAGGGGGAAAGGCTACACCTTC. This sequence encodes CASSYTPYRGKGYTF.

The CDR3 DNA is TGTGCCAGCAACGGACAGTTGAATCAGCCCCAGCATTTT. The encoded protein is CASNGQLNQPQHF. This chain uses TRBV2 with TRBJ1-5; D might be TRBD1 (6 bases). Germline-derived CDR1 and CDR2 are SNHLY and FYNNEI. V lost 7 bases and J lost 4, with 11 bases in between. The CDR3 sequence is 13 residues long.

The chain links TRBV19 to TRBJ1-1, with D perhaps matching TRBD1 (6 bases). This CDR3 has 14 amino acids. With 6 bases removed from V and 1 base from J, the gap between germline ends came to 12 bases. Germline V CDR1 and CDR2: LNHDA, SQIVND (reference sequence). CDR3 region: CASRTGLANTEAFF. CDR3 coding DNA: TGTGCCAGTAGAACAGGGTTAGCGAACACTGAAGCTTTCTTT.

CDR3 sequence (DNA): TGTGCCAGCAATAGGGGAGGGGAGACCCAGTACTTC. This sequence encodes CASNRGGETQYF. The chain has TRBV6-5 and TRBJ2-5; 7 bases fit TRBD2. CDR1 is MNHEY, CDR2 SVGAGI, per germline. CDR3 length: 12 residues. Losses at the gene ends were 7 bases for V and 5 bases for J; bases not matched to a gene: 4.

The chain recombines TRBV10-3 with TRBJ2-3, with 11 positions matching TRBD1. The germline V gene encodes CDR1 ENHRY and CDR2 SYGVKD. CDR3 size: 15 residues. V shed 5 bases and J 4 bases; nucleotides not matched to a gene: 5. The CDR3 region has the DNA TGTGCCATCAGTCGGACAGGGGGCTATGCAGATACGCAGTATTTT. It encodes CAISRTGGYADTQYF.

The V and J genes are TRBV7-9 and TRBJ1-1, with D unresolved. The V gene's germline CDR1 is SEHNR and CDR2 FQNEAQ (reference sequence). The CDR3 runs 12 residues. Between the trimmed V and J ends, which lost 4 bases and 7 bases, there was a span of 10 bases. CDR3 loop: CASSSTTLEAFF. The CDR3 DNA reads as TGTGCCAGCAGCTCGACGACTCTTGAAGCTTTCTTT.

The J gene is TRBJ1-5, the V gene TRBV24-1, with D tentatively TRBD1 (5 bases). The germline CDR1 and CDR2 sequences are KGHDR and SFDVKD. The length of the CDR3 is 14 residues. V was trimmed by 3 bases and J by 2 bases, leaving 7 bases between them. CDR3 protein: CATSDIGGNQPQHF. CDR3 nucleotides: TGTGCCACCAGTGATATAGGGGGCAATCAGCCCCAGCATTTT.

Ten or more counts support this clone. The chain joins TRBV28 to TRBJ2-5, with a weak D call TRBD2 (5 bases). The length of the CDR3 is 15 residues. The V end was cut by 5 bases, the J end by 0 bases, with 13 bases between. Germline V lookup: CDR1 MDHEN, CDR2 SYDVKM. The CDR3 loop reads CASSKGSGNQETQYF. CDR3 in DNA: TGTGCCAGCAGTAAAGGGTCCGGGAACCAAGAGACCCAGTACTTC.

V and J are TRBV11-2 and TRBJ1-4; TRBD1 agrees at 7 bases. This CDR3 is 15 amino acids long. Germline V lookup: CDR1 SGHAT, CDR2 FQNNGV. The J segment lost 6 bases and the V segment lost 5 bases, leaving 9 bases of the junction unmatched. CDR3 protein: CASSPNRGSYEKLFF. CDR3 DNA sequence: TGTGCCAGCAGCCCCAACAGGGGTTCCTATGAAAAACTGTTTTTT.

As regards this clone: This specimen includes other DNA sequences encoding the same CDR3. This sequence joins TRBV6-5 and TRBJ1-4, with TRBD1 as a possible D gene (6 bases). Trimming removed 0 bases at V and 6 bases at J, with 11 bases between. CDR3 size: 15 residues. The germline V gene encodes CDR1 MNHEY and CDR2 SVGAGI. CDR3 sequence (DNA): TGTGCCAGCAGTTACTCGGCCAGGGGATATGAAAAACTGTTTTTT. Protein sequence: CASSYSARGYEKLFF.

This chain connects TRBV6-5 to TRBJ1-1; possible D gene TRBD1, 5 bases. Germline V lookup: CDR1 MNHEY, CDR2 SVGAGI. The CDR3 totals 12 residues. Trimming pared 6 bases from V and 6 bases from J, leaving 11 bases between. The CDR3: CASRLGGAEAFF. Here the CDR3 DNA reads TGTGCCAGCAGACTGGGGGGGGCTGAAGCTTTCTTT.

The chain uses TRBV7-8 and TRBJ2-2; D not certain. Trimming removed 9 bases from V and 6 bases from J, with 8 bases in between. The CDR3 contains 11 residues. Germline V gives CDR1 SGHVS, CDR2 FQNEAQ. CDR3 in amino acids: CASDTAGELFF. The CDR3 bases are TGTGCCAGTGACACAGCCGGGGAGCTGTTTTTT.